The TCR beta chain described here comes from a study of T-cell reconstitution after alpha-beta-depleted transplantation in children. The TCRbeta library was prepared with unique molecular identifiers. TCRdb itself ran the PCR reads through MiXCR, one entry per CDR3 protein. Among about 440,000 distinct CDR3 sequences listed, roughly 44% were seen once. General study points: The study reportedly traced alpha-beta T cells about two months after transplant to several hundred expanded graft clones. A year had passed since transplant, and T-cell counts and diversity by then came mostly from newly produced T cells.

With 1 base removed from V and 6 bases from J, the gap between germline ends came to 22 bases. The CDR3 spans 17 residues. Germline values: CDR1 DFQATT, CDR2 SNEGSKA (reference sequence). In the case of this clonotype: The antigen remains unidentified.

V gene TRBV20-1 combines with J gene TRBJ2-1, with D possibly matching TRBD1 (6 bases). The clonotype was recovered from a girl aged 2 to 10 with aplastic anemia, due to receive a stem cell transplant. The specimen was PBMCs, collected before TCRalphabeta/CD19-depleted stem cell transplant. CDR3 nucleotides: TGCAGTGCTAGAGCCCTTTGGGGGCGGCCCTCCAGCAATGAGCAGTTCTTC. Translation: CSARALWGRPSSNEQFF.